This T cell receptor (beta chain) was recorded in a study of blood T cells in healthy people across ages. The authors isolated at least 6 million PBMCs per sample. A minimum of 5 micrograms of total RNA was extracted per sample. The authors ran a second PCR of about 6 to 11 cycles using a sample-barcoded 5' primer and a J-beta primer mix. Each sample provided no less than 2.5 million CDR3-containing paired-end reads. Via MiXCR, TCRdb re-called the 5' RACE reads, giving one row per CDR3 protein. The sample has more than 650,000 distinct CDR3 sequences, about a fifth seen once. This clonotype was found a few times. The CDR3 is 15 residues long. Germline assignment: CDR1 SGHAT and CDR2 FQNNGV. V lost 1 base to trimming and J lost 8 bases, with 14 bases between them.

V and J are TRBV11-2 and TRBJ1-4, with D unresolved. The receptor comes from an older man in good health. Source material: blood. The CDR3 region is CASSLVRGSGEKLFF. CDR3 sequence (DNA): TGTGCCAGCAGCTTAGTACGGGGAAGCGGGGAAAAACTGTTTTTT. The full variable domain, its missing parts supplied by reference TRBV11-2 and TRBJ1-4, is EAGVAQSPRYKIIEKRQSVAFWCNPISGHATLYWYQQILGQGPKLLIQFQNNGVVDDSQLPKDRFSAERLKGVDSTLKIQPAKLEDSAVYLCASSLVRGSGEKLFFGSGTQLSVL.